This T cell receptor (beta chain) was recovered during a study of OX40 agonist ivuxolimab in advanced cancers. Study-level background: Of mixed ages from about 23 to 79 and averaging about 56 years, the group was about 80% male.

Sequenced by immunoSEQ multiplex PCR; TCRdb stores in-frame clones only, minus some. The sample carries around 79,000 clones, 88% recorded once. This clone has just one count. The sample consisted of CD4+ or CD8+ T cells sorted from blood, taken in a trial of the OX40 agonist ivuxolimab. The TCR sequence derives from an adult with an advanced solid tumor such as melanoma, head and neck, liver or kidney cancer.

CDR3 sequence (DNA): TGTGCCAGCAGCTTAGGGGACACTACATTTGATGGCTACACCTTC. Amino acid sequence: CASSLGDTTFDGYTF. The chain links TRBV7-2 to TRBJ1-2; perhaps TRBD1 as D (6 bases). The CDR3 spans 15 residues. Trimming stripped 1 base from V and 6 bases from J, with 15 bases between. Germline lookup yields CDR1 SGHTA and CDR2 FQGNSA. The full variable domain, completed using reference TRBV7-2 and TRBJ1-2, is GAGVSQSPSNKVTEKGKDVELRCDPISGHTALYWYRQSLGQGLEFLIYFQGNSAPDKSGLPSDRFSAERTGGSVSTLTIQRTQQEDSAVYLCASSLGDTTFDGYTFGSGTRLTVV.